This entry lists 22 T cell receptor beta chains sequenced from one sample in a study of beta chain features in type 1 diabetes. The entirety of the isolated RNA underwent reverse transcription, so expressed TCRB transcripts were sequenced. Profiled with immunoSEQ multiplex PCR; TCRdb holds only in-frame clones, not every one. The sample holds 300,000 to 450,000 clones; 15% to 20% are singletons and the top ten take around 0.044%. Sequenced material: naive CD4+ T cells from blood. The receptor set was obtained from a woman younger than 35 in good health.

The chain joins TRBV19 to TRBJ2-7, with a tentative D call TRBD2 (5 bases). Germline lookup yields CDR1 LNHDA and CDR2 SQIVND (reference sequence). CDR3 size: 13 residues. V shed 7 bases and J shed 3 bases, with 13 bases lying between them. CDR3 nucleotide sequence: TGTGCCAGTAATGCCGGGGATAGCTACGAGCAGTACTTC. It yields the protein CASNAGDSYEQYF.

The chain links TRBV4-1 to TRBJ2-5; the match to TRBD2 covers 13 bases. V lost 1 base, J lost 2 bases, and 4 bases stayed unmatched. Germline-derived CDR1 and CDR2 are MGHRA and YSYEKL. The CDR3 covers 17 residues. CDR3 amino acids: CASSQGGLAGKQETQYF. As DNA, the CDR3 is TGCGCCAGCAGCCAAGGGGGACTAGCGGGAAAGCAAGAGACCCAGTACTTC.

This clone was observed a handful of times. The chain recombines TRBV19 with TRBJ2-6, with 8 bases aligning to TRBD2. This CDR3 region has 16 residues. Germline CDR1 and CDR2: LNHDA and SQIVND (reference sequence). V shed 4 bases, J shed 4 bases, and the junction held 6 bases outside the gene matches. The DNA for the CDR3 is TGTGCCAGTAGTAGCGGGGGGAGGTCCGGGGCCAACGTCCTGACTTTC. Translating it yields CASSSGGRSGANVLTF.

This clone was seen a handful of times. J is TRBJ1-5 and V is TRBV5-6; 7 nucleotides align to TRBD1. V lost 4 bases, J lost 4 bases, and 8 bases stayed unmatched. The CDR3 has 15 amino acids. Germline V CDR1 and CDR2: SGHDT, YYEEEE. Here the CDR3 reads CASSVRQGLNQPQHF. CDR3 DNA: TGTGCCAGCAGCGTTCGACAGGGTTTGAATCAGCCCCAGCATTTT.

In this sample, this clone turned up a few times. The chain joins TRBV4-3 to TRBJ2-7, with a tentative D call TRBD1 (5 bases). CDR3 size: 15 residues. Germline V gene data show CDR1 as LGHNA and CDR2 as YSLEER. V shed 0 bases and J shed 2 bases, with 11 bases lying between them. The CDR3 nucleotides are TGCGCCAGCAGCCAAGATCGGGCAGGGACCTACGAGCAGTACTTC. Its protein is CASSQDRAGTYEQYF.

The CDR3 sequence is CASTSRVVEAFF. CDR3 DNA sequence: TGTGCCAGCACCTCCAGGGTGGTTGAAGCTTTCTTT. The J gene is TRBJ1-1, the V gene TRBV7-9, with D possibly matching TRBD1 (5 bases). In germline, CDR1 is SEHNR, CDR2 FQNEAQ (reference sequence). CDR3 length equals 12 residues. V was clipped by 7 bases and J by 7 bases, with 13 bases between them.

This clone was detected a few times. This chain uses TRBV5-4 with TRBJ2-7, with 13 nucleotides matching TRBD2. After removal of 4 bases from V and 6 bases from J, the junction contained 7 bases not matched to a gene. Looked up from germline, CDR1 is SGHNT and CDR2 is YYREEE (reference sequence). The CDR3 runs to 15 residues. In DNA form, the CDR3 reads TGTGCCAGCAGCGTCGGGACTAGCGGGGTCGTCGAGCAGTACTTC. It specifies CASSVGTSGVVEQYF.

This clone was seen only a few times. The rearrangement joins TRBV19 to TRBJ2-1; 14 positions match TRBD2. The V and J ends lost 8 bases and 4 bases, in that order; junction bases with no gene match: 7. CDR1 is LNHDA, CDR2 SQIVND, per germline (reference sequence). The CDR3 runs to 16 residues. The CDR3: CASSKRTSGGYNEQFF. The CDR3 bases are TGTGCCAGTTCAAAGAGGACTAGCGGGGGGTACAATGAGCAGTTCTTC.

This clone was observed a few times. The chain links TRBV6-5 to TRBJ2-7; TRBD2 agrees at 13 bases. The CDR3 is made up of 14 amino acids. The germline V gene encodes CDR1 MNHEY and CDR2 SVGAGI. V lost 6 bases and J lost 4; bases outside the gene matches: 3. The CDR3, as DNA: TGTGCCAGCAGGCCGACTAGCGGGAGGTACGAGCAGTACTTC. Translation gives CASRPTSGRYEQYF.

This clone has more than one count but fewer than ten. This sequence joins TRBV30 and TRBJ2-7; TRBD2 is a possible D gene (6 bases). CDR3 length equals 12 residues. Trimming shortened V by 4 bases and J by 7 bases, and 14 bases separated the two germline ends. The germline gives CDR1 GTSNPN, CDR2 SVGIG (reference sequence). CDR3 coding DNA: TGTGCCTGGAATGGCGGGGACTTTGAGCAGTACTTC. It codes for CAWNGGDFEQYF.

This chain uses TRBV11-3 with TRBJ2-1; the D is unclear. This CDR3 contains 13 residues. Trimming stripped 5 bases from V and 10 bases from J, with 15 bases between. CDR1 is SGHNT and CDR2 is YENEEA in the germline V gene. This CDR3 reads CASSVLGWNEQFF. The DNA for the CDR3 is TGTGCCAGCAGCGTACTCGGGTGGAACGAGCAGTTCTTC.

This clone was seen a few times. The chain joins TRBV5-1 to TRBJ2-1; 8 positions match TRBD2. This CDR3 region has 15 residues. V shed 3 bases and J 9 bases; nucleotides not matched to a gene: 11. Germline V gene data show CDR1 as SGHRS and CDR2 as YFSETQ. This CDR3 is CASSSRLDGGAEQFF. The CDR3 nucleotides read TGCGCCAGCAGCTCCAGGTTGGACGGGGGGGCTGAGCAGTTCTTC.

In its sample, this clone was seen a few times. This rearrangement joins TRBV4-3 to TRBJ1-2; 9 positions match TRBD1. The CDR3 spans 17 residues. Germline trimming cut 1 base from V and 2 bases from J; bases unmatched to any gene: 8. Germline CDR1 LGHNA, CDR2 YSLEER. CDR3 region: CASSQVTGGAGNYGYTF. The CDR3 nucleotides read TGCGCCAGCAGCCAAGTAACAGGGGGCGCGGGGAACTATGGCTACACCTTC.

This clone has a handful of counts. This chain links TRBV4-3 with TRBJ2-7, with D possibly TRBD1 on 6 matching bases. Germline V CDR1 and CDR2: LGHNA, YSLEER. Deletions cut 4 bases from V and 2 bases from J, with 18 bases between. This CDR3 spans 16 amino acids. The CDR3 protein is CASSRALRDTTYEQYF. Written as DNA, the CDR3 is TGCGCCAGCAGCCGAGCCCTCCGGGACACAACCTACGAGCAGTACTTC.

This clone was seen a handful of times. This chain connects TRBV30 to TRBJ1-4; a weak D match, TRBD1 (5 bases). Between the trimmed V and J ends, which lost 3 bases and 3 bases, there was a span of 8 bases. The CDR3 spans 13 residues. Germline V CDR1 and CDR2: GTSNPN, SVGIG (reference sequence). The CDR3, as DNA: TGTGCCTGGAGGGGACTCTCTAATGAAAAACTGTTTTTT. Its translation: CAWRGLSNEKLFF.

This clone was detected a few times. The CDR3 spells CAWSQGGPYEQYF. The DNA of the CDR3 is TGTGCCTGGAGTCAGGGGGGTCCCTACGAGCAGTACTTC. The V and J genes are TRBV30 and TRBJ2-7; possibly TRBD1 for D (7 bases). The CDR3 length is 13 residues. The V gene's germline CDR1 is GTSNPN and CDR2 SVGIG (reference sequence). With 2 bases removed from V and 2 bases from J, the gap between germline ends came to 10 bases.

This clone has only a few counts. A read error may produce the germline difference seen at one junction end. This rearrangement joins TRBV30 to TRBJ2-3; TRBD1 is a possible D gene (5 bases). This CDR3 region has 13 residues. Germline-derived CDR1 and CDR2 are GTSNPN and SVGIG (reference sequence). The CDR3: CAWSVDRGSYANF. In DNA form, the CDR3 reads TGTGCCTGGAGTGTGGATAGGGGTAGCTACGCGAATTTT.

This sequence joins TRBV7-2 and TRBJ1-2; 7 bases agree with TRBD1. The CDR3 loop spans 13 amino acids. With V trimmed by 1 base and J by 8 bases, 4 bases remained unmatched. Germline lookup yields CDR1 SGHTA and CDR2 FQGNSA. The CDR3 DNA reads TGTGCCAGCAGCTTAGGGACAGGAGGAGGCTACACCTTC. It is translated as CASSLGTGGGYTF.

V and J are TRBV29-1 and TRBJ2-1; D call uncertain. The V gene's germline CDR1 is SQVTM and CDR2 ANQGSEA. The CDR3 runs 15 residues. The ends were cut back, 2 bases at V and 0 bases at J, with 11 bases in the middle. CDR3 nucleotide sequence: TGCAGCGTTGAAAGTGGCCGTATCTCCTACAATGAGCAGTTCTTC. It encodes CSVESGRISYNEQFF.

This clone was observed a handful of times. This chain joins TRBV7-9 and TRBJ1-3; D uncertain. This CDR3 has 13 amino acids. The V end was cut by 5 bases, the J end by 2 bases, with 7 bases between. Germline V gives CDR1 SEHNR, CDR2 FQNEAQ (reference sequence). CDR3 loop: CASSPDTGNTIYF. In DNA form, the CDR3 reads TGTGCCAGCAGCCCTGACACTGGAAACACCATATATTTT.

This sequence joins TRBV4-2 and TRBJ2-1; 11 bases are shared with TRBD2. The CDR3 is made up of 18 amino acids. From germline, CDR1 is LGHNA and CDR2 YNFKEQ. Germline trimming cut 2 bases from V and 8 bases from J; bases unmatched to any gene: 14. The CDR3 DNA sequence: TGTGCCAGCAGCCAAAATCTAGCGGGGGGAGCGCAGCGCCATGAGCAGTTCTTC. This encodes CASSQNLAGGAQRHEQFF.

This clone has a handful of counts. This sample includes further DNA sequences coding for the same CDR3. The chain's CDR3 is CASGGGYGYTF. The CDR3 coding sequence is TGTGCCAGCGGGGGGGGATATGGCTACACCTTC. V is TRBV2 and J is TRBJ1-2, with D perhaps TRBD1 (5 bases). Germline V CDR1 and CDR2: SNHLY, FYNNEI. This CDR3 has 11 amino acids. V lost 8 bases, J lost 5 bases, and 9 bases lay in between.